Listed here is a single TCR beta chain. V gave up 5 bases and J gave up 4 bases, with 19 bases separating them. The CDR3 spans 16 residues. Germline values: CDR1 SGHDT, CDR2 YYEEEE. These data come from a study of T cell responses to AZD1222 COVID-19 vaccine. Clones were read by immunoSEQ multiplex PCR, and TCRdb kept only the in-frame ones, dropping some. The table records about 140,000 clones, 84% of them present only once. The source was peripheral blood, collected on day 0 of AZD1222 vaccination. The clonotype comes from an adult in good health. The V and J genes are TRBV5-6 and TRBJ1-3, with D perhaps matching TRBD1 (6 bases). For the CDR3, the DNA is TGTGCCAGCAGTTCAAACTACAGGGAGAGGGGAAACACCATATATTTT. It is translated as CASSSNYRERGNTIYF. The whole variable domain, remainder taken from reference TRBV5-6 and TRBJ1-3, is DAGVTQSPTHLIKTRGQQVTLRCSPKSGHDTVSWYQQALGQGPQFIFQYYEEEERQRGNFPDRFSGHQFPNYSSELNVNALLLGDSALYLCASSSNYRERGNTIYFGEGSWLTVV.